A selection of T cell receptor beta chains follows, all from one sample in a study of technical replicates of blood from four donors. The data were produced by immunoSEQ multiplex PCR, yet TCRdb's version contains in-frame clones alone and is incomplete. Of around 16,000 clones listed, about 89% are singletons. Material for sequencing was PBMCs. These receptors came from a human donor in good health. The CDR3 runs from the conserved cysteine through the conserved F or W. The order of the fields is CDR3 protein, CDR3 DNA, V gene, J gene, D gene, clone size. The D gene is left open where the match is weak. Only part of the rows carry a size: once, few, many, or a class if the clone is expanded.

CDR3aa: CASSESANRLNTEAFF
CDR3nt: TGTGCCAGCAGTGAATCGGCAAACAGGCTGAACACTGAAGCTTTCTTT
v_gene: TRBV6-1
j_gene: TRBJ1-1
d_gene: NA
abundance: NA

CDR3aa: CASSAMGLLSYEQYF
CDR3nt: TGTGCCAGCAGTGCGATGGGGCTGCTCTCCTACGAGCAGTACTTC
v_gene: TRBV25-1
j_gene: TRBJ2-7
d_gene: NA
abundance: NA

CDR3aa: CASSQEAGGIGTDTQYF
CDR3nt: TGCGCCAGCAGCCAAGAGGCGGGAGGGATTGGAACAGATACGCAGTATTTT
v_gene: TRBV4-1
j_gene: TRBJ2-3
d_gene: TRBD2
abundance: NA

CDR3aa: CASSQDWSEKLFF
CDR3nt: TGCGCCAGCAGCCAAGATTGGAGTGAAAAACTGTTTTTT
v_gene: TRBV4-1
j_gene: TRBJ1-4
d_gene: NA
abundance: few

CDR3aa: CAISELAGVDTGELFF
CDR3nt: TGTGCCATCAGTGAGCTAGCGGGAGTGGACACCGGGGAGCTGTTTTTT
v_gene: TRBV10-3
j_gene: TRBJ2-2
d_gene: TRBD2
abundance: NA

CDR3aa: CASSQDPAARPGYTF
CDR3nt: TGTGCCAGCAGCCAAGATCCAGCGGCCAGGCCTGGCTACACCTTC
v_gene: TRBV4-2
j_gene: TRBJ1-2
d_gene: NA
abundance: NA

CDR3aa: CASSQTGTVNTEAFF
CDR3nt: TGTGCCAGCTCACAAACCGGGACAGTTAACACTGAAGCTTTCTTT
v_gene: TRBV18
j_gene: TRBJ1-1
d_gene: TRBD1
abundance: NA

CDR3aa: CASSLKLTPEDYNEQFF
CDR3nt: TGCGCCAGCAGCTTGAAATTGACCCCGGAGGACTACAATGAGCAGTTCTTC
v_gene: TRBV5-1
j_gene: TRBJ2-1
d_gene: NA
abundance: once

CDR3aa: CSVGLQGSDGYTF
CDR3nt: TGCAGCGTGGGGCTACAGGGCTCCGATGGCTACACCTTC
v_gene: TRBV29-1
j_gene: TRBJ1-2
d_gene: NA
abundance: once

CDR3aa: CAARGRLSYEQYF
CDR3nt: TGTGCCGCCAGGGGACGGCTCTCCTACGAGCAGTACTTC
v_gene: TRBV10-3
j_gene: TRBJ2-7
d_gene: NA
abundance: NA

CDR3aa: CASSPTGWTGELFF
CDR3nt: TGTGCCAGCAGTCCGACAGGTTGGACCGGGGAGCTGTTTTTT
v_gene: TRBV14
j_gene: TRBJ2-2
d_gene: NA
abundance: once

CDR3aa: CASSEGGLAGVYNEQFF
CDR3nt: TGTGCCAGCAGTGAAGGGGGACTAGCGGGAGTTTACAATGAGCAGTTCTTC
v_gene: TRBV6-1
j_gene: TRBJ2-1
d_gene: TRBD2
abundance: once

CDR3aa: CATSSSETRSYEQYF
CDR3nt: TGTGCCACCAGCAGCTCGGAGACTAGATCCTACGAGCAGTACTTC
v_gene: TRBV15
j_gene: TRBJ2-7
d_gene: NA
abundance: NA

CDR3aa: CASSLDRVGEKLFF
CDR3nt: TGCGCCAGCAGCTTAGACAGGGTGGGAGAAAAACTGTTTTTT
v_gene: TRBV5-1
j_gene: TRBJ1-4
d_gene: TRBD1
abundance: NA

CDR3aa: CASSFLGTSGRVFNEQFF
CDR3nt: TGCGCCAGCAGTTTTCTTGGGACTAGCGGGAGAGTTTTTAATGAGCAGTTCTTC
v_gene: TRBV5-1
j_gene: TRBJ2-1
d_gene: TRBD2
abundance: NA

CDR3aa: CASSLSGTSLTDTQYF
CDR3nt: TGTGCCAGCAGCTTATCCGGGACTAGCCTAACAGATACGCAGTATTTT
v_gene: TRBV11-3
j_gene: TRBJ2-3
d_gene: TRBD2
abundance: NA

CDR3aa: CSAVAGGKFFF
CDR3nt: TGCAGTGCGGTAGCGGGAGGTAAATTTTTCTTC
v_gene: TRBV20-1
j_gene: TRBJ2-1
d_gene: TRBD2
abundance: NA

CDR3aa: CASSHQYRGQKDGYTF
CDR3nt: TGTGCCAGCAGCCACCAGTACAGGGGGCAAAAGGATGGCTACACCTTC
v_gene: TRBV7-9
j_gene: TRBJ1-2
d_gene: TRBD1
abundance: NA

CDR3aa: CATSDSSTDTQYF
CDR3nt: TGTGCCACTTCGGACTCGAGCACAGATACGCAGTATTTT
v_gene: TRBV6-5
j_gene: TRBJ2-3
d_gene: NA
abundance: NA

CDR3aa: CASSLDRGRNTQYF
CDR3nt: TGCGCCAGCAGCTTGGACAGGGGAAGAAATACGCAGTATTTT
v_gene: TRBV5-1
j_gene: TRBJ2-3
d_gene: TRBD1
abundance: NA

CDR3aa: CASSGRGGGNQPQHF
CDR3nt: TGTGCCAGCAGTGGGCGTGGGGGCGGCAATCAGCCCCAGCATTTT
v_gene: TRBV25-1
j_gene: TRBJ1-5
d_gene: NA
abundance: NA

CDR3aa: CASSQESLAVDSGANVLTF
CDR3nt: TGTGCCAGCAGCCAAGAATCCCTAGCGGTAGACTCTGGGGCCAACGTCCTGACTTTC
v_gene: TRBV4-2
j_gene: TRBJ2-6
d_gene: TRBD2
abundance: NA

CDR3aa: CASSETSPYGSTDTQYF
CDR3nt: TGTGCCAGCAGTGAAACTAGTCCCTATGGGTCAACAGATACGCAGTATTTT
v_gene: TRBV2
j_gene: TRBJ2-3
d_gene: NA
abundance: NA

CDR3aa: CASSQGAGDNEQYF
CDR3nt: TGTGCCAGCAGCCAAGGGGCCGGGGACAACGAGCAGTACTTC
v_gene: TRBV4-2
j_gene: TRBJ2-7
d_gene: NA
abundance: NA

CDR3aa: CASSVARGSQPQHF
CDR3nt: TGTGCCAGTAGTGTGGCACGGGGTTCTCAGCCCCAGCATTTT
v_gene: TRBV19
j_gene: TRBJ1-5
d_gene: NA
abundance: NA

CDR3aa: CASSYSWDRGNYGYTF
CDR3nt: TGTGCCAGCAGTTACTCGTGGGACAGGGGCAACTATGGCTACACCTTC
v_gene: TRBV6-5
j_gene: TRBJ1-2
d_gene: TRBD1
abundance: NA

CDR3aa: CASSFPGGSGASYEQYF
CDR3nt: TGCGCCAGCAGCTTCCCCGGTGGTAGCGGGGCATCCTACGAGCAGTACTTC
v_gene: TRBV5-1
j_gene: TRBJ2-7
d_gene: TRBD2
abundance: once

CDR3aa: CASSWPTGTSGNNEQFF
CDR3nt: TGTGCCAGCAGTTGGCCTACCGGGACTAGCGGTAACAATGAGCAGTTCTTC
v_gene: TRBV28
j_gene: TRBJ2-1
d_gene: TRBD2
abundance: NA

CDR3aa: CASSLGPSGRTYGELFF
CDR3nt: TGTGCCAGCAGCTTAGGCCCTAGCGGGAGGACGTACGGGGAGCTGTTTTTT
v_gene: TRBV7-2
j_gene: TRBJ2-2
d_gene: TRBD2
abundance: NA

CDR3aa: CASSLREGTTGELFF
CDR3nt: TGTGCCAGCAGCTTGAGGGAGGGTACCACCGGGGAGCTGTTTTTT
v_gene: TRBV11-3
j_gene: TRBJ2-2
d_gene: TRBD2
abundance: NA

CDR3aa: CASSLAAGQQETQYF
CDR3nt: TGTGCCAGCAGCTTAGCAGCTGGACAGCAAGAGACCCAGTACTTC
v_gene: TRBV7-9
j_gene: TRBJ2-5
d_gene: NA
abundance: NA